This T cell receptor (beta chain) was recorded in a study of blood T cells in healthy people across ages. It was with a sample-barcoded 5' primer and a J-beta primer mix that a second PCR of about 7 to 12 cycles was run. Every cDNA was tagged by a template-switch adaptor with 12 random nucleotides. TCRdb re-analysed the 5' RACE reads in MiXCR, keeping a single row per CDR3 protein. The data show fewer than 900,000 distinct CDR3 sequences, over 45% seen once. Germline loops: CDR1 SGHRS, CDR2 YFSETQ. V lost 4 bases to trimming and J lost 4 bases, with 14 bases between them. The CDR3 is made up of 14 amino acids.

The receptor comes from a woman aged 60-70 years in good health. Material: blood. V gene TRBV5-1 combines with J gene TRBJ1-1, with D tentatively TRBD1 (5 bases). The CDR3, as DNA: TGCGCCAGCAGCGTGGCCACGGGGGTCACTGAAGCTTTCTTT. Residues: CASSVATGVTEAFF.